The 10 T cell receptor beta chains below come from one sample, sequenced in a study of CD8 T cells in Susac syndrome. Reverse transcription of roughly 0.45 to 1 ug RNA was performed with random hexamers. TCRdb re-analysed the immunoSEQ multiplex PCR reads in MiXCR, keeping a single row per CDR3 protein. Of fewer than 150,000 distinct CDR3 sequences in the sample, approximately 93% were seen once. The sample taken for sequencing was CD8+ T cells from PBMCs. These receptors were obtained from a human donor in good health.

The chain joins TRBV7-9 to TRBJ1-5; weak D call: TRBD1 (5 bases). Germline loops: CDR1 SEHNR, CDR2 FQNEAQ (reference sequence). The V end lost 5 bases, the J end lost 5 bases, and 10 bases lay between the germline ends. This CDR3 region has 13 residues. CDR3 residues: CASSPGHHQPQHF. DNA for the CDR3: TGTGCCAGCAGCCCAGGGCACCATCAGCCCCAGCATTTT.

The chain employs TRBV3-1 and TRBJ2-1; unclear D gene. Trimming pared 4 bases from V and 4 bases from J, leaving 8 bases between. The CDR3 is made up of 13 amino acids. Germline V gene data show CDR1 as LGHDT and CDR2 as YNNKEL (reference sequence). In DNA form, the CDR3 reads TGTGCCAGCAGCCGCGAGGCTTACAATGAGCAGTTCTTC. As protein: CASSREAYNEQFF.

The rearrangement joins TRBV7-9 to TRBJ2-1; 9 bases are a match to TRBD1. V gave up 8 bases and J gave up 7 bases; unmatched junction bases: 6. This CDR3 contains 13 residues. Germline V gene sequence: CDR1 SEHNR, CDR2 FQNEAQ (reference sequence). Written as DNA, the CDR3 is TGTGCCAGCCGGGGACAGGGAGAGAATGAGCAGTTCTTC. It specifies CASRGQGENEQFF.

The rearrangement links TRBV14 to TRBJ2-5, with 8 bases lining up with TRBD1. From germline, CDR1 is SGHDN and CDR2 FVKESK. V was clipped by 2 bases and J by 5 bases; unmatched bases: 10. The CDR3 sequence is 16 residues long. This CDR3 is CASSQMSTGGWETQYF. Here the CDR3 DNA reads TGTGCCAGCAGCCAAATGTCAACAGGGGGATGGGAGACCCAGTACTTC.

The chain employs TRBV7-6 and TRBJ2-1; TRBD2 agrees at 9 bases. The CDR3 has 16 residues. Germline V gene data show CDR1 as SGHVS and CDR2 as FNYEAQ. The V segment lost 1 base and the J segment 10 bases; nucleotides outside the gene matches: 11. CDR3 bases: TGTGCCAGCAGCTTAGAAAAACAACGGCTAGCGGGGGAGCAGTTCTTC. It encodes CASSLEKQRLAGEQFF.

The rearrangement links TRBV3-1 to TRBJ1-5; D perhaps matches TRBD1 (6 bases). V shed 1 base and J shed 6 bases, with 16 bases lying between them. The CDR3 runs 16 residues. Germline V gene lookup returns CDR1 LGHDT and CDR2 YNNKEL (reference sequence). The CDR3 region has the DNA TGTGCCAGCAGCCAAGCCGGCGGGGGGCATATTCAGCCCCAGCATTTT. It yields the protein CASSQAGGGHIQPQHF.

The chain links TRBV25-1 to TRBJ2-1; 8 nucleotides match TRBD1. CDR1 MGHDK and CDR2 SYGVNS come from the germline V gene. The length of the CDR3 is 13 residues. Trimming removed 3 bases from V and 8 bases from J; junction bases left unmatched: 3. For the CDR3, the DNA is TGTGCCAGCAGTGATTCACAGGGGGATGAGCAGTTCTTC. This translates into CASSDSQGDEQFF.

V usage is TRBV27 and J usage is TRBJ1-5, with D hard to call. V shed 1 base and J shed 4 bases, with 5 bases lying between them. In germline, CDR1 is MNHEY, CDR2 SMNVEV (reference sequence). The CDR3 runs to 13 residues. CDR3 sequence reads: CASSLFANQPQHF. CDR3 DNA: TGTGCCAGCAGTTTATTCGCAAATCAGCCCCAGCATTTT.

The gene calls are TRBV14 and TRBJ2-7; 10 bases agree with TRBD2. The CDR3 contains 15 residues. Trimming at V came to 1 base and at J to 6 bases, leaving 6 bases not matched to a gene. Germline lookup yields CDR1 SGHDN and CDR2 FVKESK. Here the CDR3 DNA reads TGTGCCAGCAGCCAAGCGAGCGGGAGGGCCTTCGAGCAGTACTTC. Translation: CASSQASGRAFEQYF.

This clonotype was detected only a few times. This chain joins TRBV19 and TRBJ2-7; the match to TRBD1 covers 9 bases. CDR1 and CDR2 (germline): LNHDA, SQIVND (reference sequence). This CDR3 spans 14 amino acids. The J segment lost 4 bases and the V segment lost 5 bases, leaving 6 bases of the junction unmatched. CDR3 DNA: TGTGCCAGTAGTGCCGGGACAGGGTTGTACGAGCAGTACTTC. As protein: CASSAGTGLYEQYF.